This T cell receptor beta chain was sequenced for a study of cytomegalovirus exposure and HLA in healthy donors. Study-wide context: The study's early data release held approximately 91 million unique TCRs from HLA-typed donors. The study, taken as a whole, reports: Later analysis associated a missense DCLRE1C variant with TCR beta V- and J-gene trimming.

Comments on this clone: What it binds is unknown.

Researchers ran the PCR with 60 Vbeta and 13 Jbeta primers. Authors' methods: Around 11 million of about 88 million unique TCR beta chains were shared, per a later count. Clones were sequenced by immunoSEQ multiplex PCR, and TCRdb holds only the in-frame ones, with some missing. V and J calls and clone size come straight from that table; D and trimming were deduced from the DNA. This specimen shows approximately 82,000 clones; the ten leading clones hold 1.4% to 1.5%. The CDR3 is made up of 17 amino acids. CDR1 is SNHLY and CDR2 is FYNNEI in the germline V gene. J lost 6 bases, V lost 5 bases, and 13 bases had no gene match.

Source material: PBMCs. The chain is built from TRBV2 and TRBJ2-3; 11 nucleotides agree with TRBD2. The sequence was collected from a woman aged 55-69 years in good health and CMV-seronegative. DNA for the CDR3: TGTGCCAGCAGTCCCGGGACTAGCGGTGAGGGCTTTGATACGCAGTATTTT. Its translation is CASSPGTSGEGFDTQYF.